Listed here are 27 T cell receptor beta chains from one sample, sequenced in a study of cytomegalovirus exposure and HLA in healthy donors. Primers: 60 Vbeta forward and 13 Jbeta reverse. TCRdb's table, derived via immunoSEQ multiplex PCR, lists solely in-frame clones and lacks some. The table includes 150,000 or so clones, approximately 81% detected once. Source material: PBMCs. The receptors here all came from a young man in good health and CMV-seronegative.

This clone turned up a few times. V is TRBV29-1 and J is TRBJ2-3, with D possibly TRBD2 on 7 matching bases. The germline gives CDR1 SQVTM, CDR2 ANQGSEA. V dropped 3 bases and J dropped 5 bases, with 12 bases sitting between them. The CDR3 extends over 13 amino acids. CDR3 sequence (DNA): TGCAGCGTTGAGGGGGGGCAGGGAGATACGCAGTATTTT. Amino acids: CSVEGGQGDTQYF.

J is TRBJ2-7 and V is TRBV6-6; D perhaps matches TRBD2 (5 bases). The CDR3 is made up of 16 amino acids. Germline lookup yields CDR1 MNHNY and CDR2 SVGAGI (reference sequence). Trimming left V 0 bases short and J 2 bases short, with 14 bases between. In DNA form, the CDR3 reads TGTGCCAGCAGTTACTCATCGCGAATCGGGACCTACGAGCAGTACTTC. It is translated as CASSYSSRIGTYEQYF.

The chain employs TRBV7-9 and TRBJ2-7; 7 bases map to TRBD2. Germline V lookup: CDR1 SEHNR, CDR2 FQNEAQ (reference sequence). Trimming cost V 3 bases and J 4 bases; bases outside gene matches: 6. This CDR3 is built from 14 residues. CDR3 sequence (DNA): TGTGCCAGCAGCTTGGGGGGAGGGTCTTACGAGCAGTACTTC. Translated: CASSLGGGSYEQYF.

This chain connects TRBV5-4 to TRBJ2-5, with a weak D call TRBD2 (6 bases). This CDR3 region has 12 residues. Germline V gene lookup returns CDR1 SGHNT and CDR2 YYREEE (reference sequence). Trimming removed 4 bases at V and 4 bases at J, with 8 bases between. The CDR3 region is CASSPAGETQYF. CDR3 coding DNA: TGTGCCAGCAGCCCAGCGGGAGAGACCCAGTACTTC.

The CDR3 reads CASSYSSQVPSYEQYF. DNA for the CDR3: TGTGCCAGCAGTTACTCAAGTCAGGTTCCCTCCTACGAGCAGTACTTC. The V call is TRBV6-6, the J call TRBJ2-7; no clear D gene. The CDR3 sequence is 16 residues long. V was clipped by 0 bases and J by 0 bases, with 12 bases between them. Germline V gene sequence: CDR1 MNHNY, CDR2 SVGAGI (reference sequence).

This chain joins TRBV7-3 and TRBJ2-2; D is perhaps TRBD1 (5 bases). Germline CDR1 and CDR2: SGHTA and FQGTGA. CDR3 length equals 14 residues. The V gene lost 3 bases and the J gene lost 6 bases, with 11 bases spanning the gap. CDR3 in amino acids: CASSLQTGSGELFF. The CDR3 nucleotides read TGTGCCAGCAGCTTGCAAACAGGCTCCGGGGAGCTGTTTTTT.

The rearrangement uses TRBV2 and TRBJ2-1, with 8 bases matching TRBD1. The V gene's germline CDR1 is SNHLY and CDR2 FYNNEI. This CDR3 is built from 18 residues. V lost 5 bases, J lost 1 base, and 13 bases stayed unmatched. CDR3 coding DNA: TGTGCCAGCAGTCCCCGGGACAGGATGGGTCCGTCCTACAATGAGCAGTTCTTC. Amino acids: CASSPRDRMGPSYNEQFF.

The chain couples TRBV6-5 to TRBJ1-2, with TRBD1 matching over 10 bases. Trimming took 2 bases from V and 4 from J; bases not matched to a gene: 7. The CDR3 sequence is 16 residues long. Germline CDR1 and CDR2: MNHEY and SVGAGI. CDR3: CASSYLRTGGGYGYTF. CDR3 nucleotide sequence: TGTGCCAGCAGTTACCTCCGGACAGGGGGAGGCTATGGCTACACCTTC.

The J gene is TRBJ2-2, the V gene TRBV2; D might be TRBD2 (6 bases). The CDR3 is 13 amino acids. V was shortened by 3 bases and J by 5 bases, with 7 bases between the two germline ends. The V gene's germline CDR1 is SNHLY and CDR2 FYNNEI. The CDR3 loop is CASSETRTGELFF. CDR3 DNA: TGTGCCAGCAGTGAGACTAGGACCGGGGAGCTGTTTTTT.

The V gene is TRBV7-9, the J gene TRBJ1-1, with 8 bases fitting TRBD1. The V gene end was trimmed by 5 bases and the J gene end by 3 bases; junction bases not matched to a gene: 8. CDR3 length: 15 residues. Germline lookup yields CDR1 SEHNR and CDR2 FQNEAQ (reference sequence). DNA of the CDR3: TGTGCCAGCAGCAGCCAGGGGGCCGGTCACACTGAAGCTTTCTTT. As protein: CASSSQGAGHTEAFF.

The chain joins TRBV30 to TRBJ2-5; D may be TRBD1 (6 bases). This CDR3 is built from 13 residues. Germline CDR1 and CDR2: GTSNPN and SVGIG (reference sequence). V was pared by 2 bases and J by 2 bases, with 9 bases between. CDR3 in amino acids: CAWSHRAQETQYF. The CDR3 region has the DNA TGTGCCTGGAGTCACAGGGCTCAAGAGACCCAGTACTTC.

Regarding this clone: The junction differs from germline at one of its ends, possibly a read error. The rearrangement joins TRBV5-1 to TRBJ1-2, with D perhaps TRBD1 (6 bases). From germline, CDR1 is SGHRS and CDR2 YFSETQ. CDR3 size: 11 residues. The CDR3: CASSNGTTTNF. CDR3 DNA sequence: TGCGCCAGCAGCAACGGGACAACCACGAACTTC. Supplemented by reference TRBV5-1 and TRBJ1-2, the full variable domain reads KAGVTQTPRYLIKTRGQQVTLSCSPISGHRSVSWYQQTPGQGLQFLFEYFSETQRNKGNFPGRFSGRQFSNSRSEMNVSTLELGDSALYLCASSNGTTTNFGSGTRLTVV.

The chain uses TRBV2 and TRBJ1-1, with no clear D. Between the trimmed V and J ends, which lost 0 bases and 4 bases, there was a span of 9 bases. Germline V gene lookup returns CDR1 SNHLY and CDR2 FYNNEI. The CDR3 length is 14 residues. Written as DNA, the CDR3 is TGTGCCAGCAGTGAAGCGGCCCGGGTCACTGAAGCTTTCTTT. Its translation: CASSEAARVTEAFF. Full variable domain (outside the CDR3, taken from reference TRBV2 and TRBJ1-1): EPEVTQTPSHQVTQMGQEVILRCVPISNHLYFYWYRQILGQKVEFLVSFYNNEISEKSEIFDDQFSVERPDGSNFTLKIRSTKLEDSAMYFCASSEAARVTEAFFGQGTRLTVV.

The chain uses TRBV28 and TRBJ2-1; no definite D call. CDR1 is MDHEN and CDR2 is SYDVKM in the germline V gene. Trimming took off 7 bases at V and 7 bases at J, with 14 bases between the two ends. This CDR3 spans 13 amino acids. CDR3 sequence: CASKVETGNEQFF. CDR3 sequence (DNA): TGTGCCAGCAAGGTGGAGACCGGGAATGAGCAGTTCTTC.

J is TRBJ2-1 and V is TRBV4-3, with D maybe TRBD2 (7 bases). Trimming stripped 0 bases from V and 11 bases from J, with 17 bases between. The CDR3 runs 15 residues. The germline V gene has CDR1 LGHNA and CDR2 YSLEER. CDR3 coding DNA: TGCGCCAGCAGCCAAGAGCCGGTGGCGGGGGCCAAGCAGTTCTTC. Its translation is CASSQEPVAGAKQFF.

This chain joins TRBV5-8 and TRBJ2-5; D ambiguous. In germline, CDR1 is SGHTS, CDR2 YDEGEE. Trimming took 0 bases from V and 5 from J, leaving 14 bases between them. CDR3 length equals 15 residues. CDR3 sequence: CASSLDRVDAETQYF. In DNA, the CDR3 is TGTGCCAGCAGCTTGGACCGGGTTGACGCCGAGACCCAGTACTTC.

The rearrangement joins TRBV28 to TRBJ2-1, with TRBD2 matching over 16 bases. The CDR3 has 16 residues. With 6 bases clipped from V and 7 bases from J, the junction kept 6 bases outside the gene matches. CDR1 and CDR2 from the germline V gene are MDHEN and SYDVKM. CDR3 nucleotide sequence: TGTGCCAGCAGCCTTGGGACTAGCGGGAGGGCTAATGAGCAGTTCTTC. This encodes CASSLGTSGRANEQFF.

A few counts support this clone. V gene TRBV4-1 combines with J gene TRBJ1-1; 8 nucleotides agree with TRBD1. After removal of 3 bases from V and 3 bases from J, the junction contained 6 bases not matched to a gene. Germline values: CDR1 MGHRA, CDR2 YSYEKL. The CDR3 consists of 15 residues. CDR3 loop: CASSQPQGAYTEAFF. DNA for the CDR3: TGCGCCAGCAGCCAGCCTCAGGGGGCTTACACTGAAGCTTTCTTT.

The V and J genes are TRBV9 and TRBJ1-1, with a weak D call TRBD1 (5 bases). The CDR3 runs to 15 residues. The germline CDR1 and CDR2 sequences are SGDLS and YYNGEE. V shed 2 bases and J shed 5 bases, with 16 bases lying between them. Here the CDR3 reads CASSVRAGTGTEAFF. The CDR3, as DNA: TGTGCCAGCAGCGTCCGAGCCGGGACTGGGACTGAAGCTTTCTTT.

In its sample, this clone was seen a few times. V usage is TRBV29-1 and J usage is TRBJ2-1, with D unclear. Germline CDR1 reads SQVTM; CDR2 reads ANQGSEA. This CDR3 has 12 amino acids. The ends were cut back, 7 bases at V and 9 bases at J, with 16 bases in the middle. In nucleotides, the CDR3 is TGCAGCGCCAGAGACAACTTGGCTGAGCAGTTCTTC. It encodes CSARDNLAEQFF.

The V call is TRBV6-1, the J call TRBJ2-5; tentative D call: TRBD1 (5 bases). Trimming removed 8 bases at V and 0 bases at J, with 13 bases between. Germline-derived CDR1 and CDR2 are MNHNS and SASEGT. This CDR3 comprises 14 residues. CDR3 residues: CASQGYQNQETQYF. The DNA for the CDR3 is TGTGCCAGCCAGGGCTACCAGAACCAAGAGACCCAGTACTTC.

CDR3 sequence (DNA): TGTGCCAGCAGTGACCCGGCAGCCGCGGAGGGTAGAGATACGCAGTATTTT. This translates into CASSDPAAAEGRDTQYF. The gene calls are TRBV6-1 and TRBJ2-3; weak D call: TRBD2 (6 bases). Trimming pared 3 bases from V and 5 bases from J, leaving 21 bases between. The CDR3 totals 17 residues. In germline, CDR1 is MNHNS, CDR2 SASEGT.

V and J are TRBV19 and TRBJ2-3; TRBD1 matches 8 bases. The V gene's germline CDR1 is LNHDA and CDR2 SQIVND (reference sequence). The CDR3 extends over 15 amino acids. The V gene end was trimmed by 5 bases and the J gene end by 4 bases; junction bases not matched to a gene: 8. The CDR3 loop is CASSPWTGLADTQYF. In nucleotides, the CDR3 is TGTGCCAGTAGTCCCTGGACAGGGTTAGCAGATACGCAGTATTTT.

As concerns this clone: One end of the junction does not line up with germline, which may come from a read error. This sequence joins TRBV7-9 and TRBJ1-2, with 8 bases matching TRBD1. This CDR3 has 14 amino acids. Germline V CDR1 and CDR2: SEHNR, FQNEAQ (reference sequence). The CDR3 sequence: CSSSLDRGMDGYTF. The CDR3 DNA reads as TGTTCCAGCAGCTTAGACAGGGGCATGGATGGCTACACCTTC.

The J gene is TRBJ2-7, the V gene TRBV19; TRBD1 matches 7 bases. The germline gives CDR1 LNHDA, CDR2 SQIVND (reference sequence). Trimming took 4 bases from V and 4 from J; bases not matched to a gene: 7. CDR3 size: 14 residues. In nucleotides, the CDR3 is TGTGCCAGTAGTACCCGGGACAGTTGGTACGAGCAGTACTTC. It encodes CASSTRDSWYEQYF. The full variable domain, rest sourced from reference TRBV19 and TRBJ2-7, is DGGITQSPKYLFRKEGQNVTLSCEQNLNHDAMYWYRQDPGQGLRLIYYSQIVNDFQKGDIAEGYSVSREKKESFPLTVTSAQKNPTAFYLCASSTRDSWYEQYFGPGTRLTVT.

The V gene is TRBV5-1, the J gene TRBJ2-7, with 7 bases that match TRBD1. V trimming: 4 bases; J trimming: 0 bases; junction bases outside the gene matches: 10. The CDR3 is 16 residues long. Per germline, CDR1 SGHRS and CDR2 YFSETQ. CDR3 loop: CASSRITGTDSYEQYF. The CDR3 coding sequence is TGCGCCAGCAGCCGAATCACCGGGACAGACTCCTACGAGCAGTACTTC.

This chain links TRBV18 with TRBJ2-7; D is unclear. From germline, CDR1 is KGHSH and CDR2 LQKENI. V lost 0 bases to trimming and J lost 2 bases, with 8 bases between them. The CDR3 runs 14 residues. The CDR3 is CASSPPGQPYEQYF. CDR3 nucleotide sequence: TGTGCCAGCTCACCACCGGGCCAGCCCTACGAGCAGTACTTC.